Sequencing of this TCR beta chain was carried out in a study of Ad26.COV2.S vaccination and SARS-CoV-2 variants. Background on the study: The COV1001 Ad26.COV2.S trial arm included the donor. Donor got 5x10^10 or 1x10^11 viral particles of Ad26.COV2.S. Study conclusions and caveats: Vaccine and placebo recipients had comparable breadth of non-spike TCRs.

The protocol was immunoSEQ multiplex PCR, while the TCRdb copy is restricted to in-frame clones and leaves out a portion. The sample comprises about 680,000 clones, about 90% of which are singletons, and around 1.5% rests with the top ten. About this clone: Its target is not known.

Described treatment: roughly 20 received Ad26.COV2.S at low or high dose, single or two shots; 5 received placebo; per-sample allocation not given. Sampling was done on day 63 after the first vaccine or placebo injection. As its vector, the vaccine had Ad26, which expressed Wuhan-strain SARS-CoV-2 spike. Germline CDR1 and CDR2: SQVTM and ANQGSEA. CDR3 length: 12 amino acids. V was trimmed by 6 bases and J by 3 bases, leaving 12 bases between them. This chain links TRBV29-1 with TRBJ2-7; either TRBD1 or TRBD2 may fit D (5 bases each). Source: peripheral blood, taken in a trial of Ad26.COV2.S vaccine versus placebo. This sequence was found in a person between 18 and 59 years old who received the Ad26.COV2.S COVID-19 vaccine or a placebo. CDR3 protein: CSVRDGDYEQYF. The CDR3 DNA reads TGCAGCGTCCGGGACGGAGACTACGAGCAGTACTTC.